This record concerns one T cell receptor beta chain sequence. The record originates from a study of glioma-infiltrating T cells after dendritic cell vaccination. Study-wide background: Dendritic cell vaccination trial patients had either newly diagnosed or recurrent glioblastoma.

The assay was immunoSEQ multiplex PCR, and TCRdb's table has in-frame clones only and misses some. This table has about 92,000 clones, around 86% appearing once. The CDR3 contains 15 residues. Germline V gives CDR1 ENHRY, CDR2 SYGVKD. V was shortened by 3 bases and J by 4 bases, with 15 bases between the two germline ends. No glioblastoma patient carried an isocitrate dehydrogenase mutation. The source was blood, collected before dendritic cell vaccination. This chain joins TRBV10-3 and TRBJ1-1; maybe TRBD1 (6 bases). This clonotype was obtained from a human donor with glioblastoma. In nucleotides, the CDR3 is TGTGCCATCAGTGAAGTCAGGGGCGATGGCACTGAAGCTTTCTTT. This translates into CAISEVRGDGTEAFF.